These T cell receptor beta chains were read from a single sample in a study of graft-versus-host responses after intestinal transplantation. The method was immunoSEQ multiplex PCR; TCRdb's version includes in-frame clones alone and lacks a portion of them. The data hold fewer than 150,000 clones, with 85% to 95% observed a single time. Their specific antigens are unknown. Source: unstimulated CD4+ T cells sorted from spleen or lymph node cells, taken before intestinal transplant. These receptors all stem from a human donor who received an intestinal transplant. Both conserved end residues are part of each CDR3. The D gene is left open where the match is weak. A clone size is listed for some rows: how often the clone was seen (once, few, many), or a class if it is expanded.

size,V,J,D,CDR3,DNA
-,TRBV7-3,TRBJ2-3,-,CASSLGAPTGTQYF,TGTGCCAGCAGCTTAGGGGCTCCGACGGGTACGCAGTATTTT
-,TRBV6-1,TRBJ1-1,-,CASSRVGAEAFF,TGTGCCAGCTCGCGGGTGGGGGCTGAAGCTTTCTTT
-,TRBV5-5,TRBJ2-1,-,CASSWDGPYNEQFF,TGTGCCAGCAGCTGGGATGGACCCTACAATGAGCAGTTCTTC
-,TRBV19,TRBJ1-3,-,CASSTGAGNTIYF,TGTGCCAGTAGTACCGGGGCCGGAAACACCATATATTTT
-,TRBV10-3,TRBJ1-1,-,CAISEGMVTEAFF,TGTGCCATCAGTGAGGGAATGGTTACTGAAGCTTTCTTT
few,TRBV5-6,TRBJ2-4,-,CASASSFGPGDIQYF,TGTGCCAGCGCCTCCTCATTTGGCCCGGGGGACATTCAGTACTTC
-,TRBV28,TRBJ2-1,-,CASIDHSNEQFF,TGTGCCAGCATCGATCATAGCAATGAGCAGTTCTTC
-,TRBV7-8,TRBJ2-3,-,CASSPGQTDTQYF,TGTGCCAGCAGCCCTGGACAGACAGATACGCAGTATTTT
-,TRBV4-1,TRBJ1-5,TRBD1,CASSQDPGGQGTYQPQHF,TGCGCCAGCAGCCAAGATCCGGGGGGACAGGGGACATATCAGCCCCAGCATTTT
-,TRBV9,TRBJ2-7,-,CASSDQFRNSIPYEQYF,TGTGCCAGCAGCGACCAATTCAGGAACTCTATTCCCTACGAGCAGTACTTC
-,TRBV6-1,TRBJ2-3,TRBD2,CASMRDYSTDTQYF,TGTGCCAGCATGCGGGACTACAGCACAGATACGCAGTATTTT